One and the same sample provided the 11 T cell receptor beta chains below, sequenced in a study of T-cell memory formation after mild COVID-19. TCRdb re-analysed the 5' RACE reads in MiXCR, keeping a single row per CDR3 protein. The repertoire consists of approximately 250,000 distinct CDR3 sequences, with around 15% occurring once and the leading ten covering roughly 22%. Sequencing was done on a sample of PBMCs or a T cell subset sorted from them (not recorded which). The receptors shown here come from a man aged 18 to 30 who had mild COVID-19 (a few samples of this study predate the infection). Cell type and time point are not known.

V is TRBV7-6 and J is TRBJ1-1; D might be TRBD1 (5 bases). V lost 1 base to trimming and J lost 0 bases, with 12 bases between them. This CDR3 is built from 16 residues. CDR1 is SGHVS, CDR2 FNYEAQ, per germline. CDR3 protein: CASSLEGLGMNTEAFF. DNA for the CDR3: TGTGCCAGCAGCTTAGAGGGGCTCGGAATGAACACTGAAGCTTTCTTT.

The genes are TRBV9 and TRBJ1-5; 8 bases are shared with TRBD1. The V segment lost 3 bases and the J segment 5 bases; nucleotides outside the gene matches: 7. The length of the CDR3 is 15 residues. Looked up from germline, CDR1 is SGDLS and CDR2 is YYNGEE. The CDR3, as DNA: TGTGCCAGCAGCGCGGGACAGGCGCACCATCAGCCCCAGCATTTT. This codes for CASSAGQAHHQPQHF.

The gene calls are TRBV12-3 or TRBV12-4 and TRBJ2-7; the D call may be TRBD1 or TRBD2 (5 bases each). The CDR3 sequence is 13 residues long. The V end lost 8 bases, the J end lost 2 bases, and 13 bases lay between the germline ends. CDR3 residues: CASGWDGAYEQYF. The CDR3 region has the DNA TGTGCCAGCGGGTGGGACGGTGCCTACGAGCAGTACTTC.

This clonotype was seen many times. The rearrangement uses TRBV6-5 and TRBJ2-1, with D tentatively TRBD2 (5 bases). The V end lost 2 bases, the J end lost 6 bases, and 5 bases lay between the germline ends. This CDR3 is 12 amino acids long. In germline, CDR1 is MNHEY, CDR2 SVGAGI. The CDR3 bases are TGTGCCAGCAGTTACGAGGGCAATGAGCAGTTCTTC. Translated: CASSYEGNEQFF.

This clonotype was observed a few times. The CDR3 coding sequence is TGCGCCAGCAGCCGGGACGGTTATAATTCACCCCTCCACTTT. It translates to CASSRDGYNSPLHF. The J gene is TRBJ1-6, the V gene TRBV5-1; D may be TRBD1 (5 bases). CDR1 is SGHRS, CDR2 YFSETQ, per germline. Between the trimmed V and J ends, which lost 4 bases and 4 bases, there was a span of 9 bases. The CDR3 covers 14 residues.

V and J are TRBV10-3 and TRBJ2-7; no definite D call. Germline values: CDR1 ENHRY, CDR2 SYGVKD. Trimming pared 6 bases from V and 3 bases from J, leaving 9 bases between. This CDR3 has 12 amino acids. Written as DNA, the CDR3 is TGTGCCATCAGGGACGACTTCTACGAGCAGTACTTC. The encoded protein is CAIRDDFYEQYF.

This clonotype was observed a few times. The rearrangement joins TRBV5-1 to TRBJ1-1, with D possibly matching TRBD1 (6 bases). This CDR3 is 13 amino acids long. Germline V CDR1 and CDR2: SGHRS, YFSETQ. Trimming took off 4 bases at V and 7 bases at J, with 14 bases between the two ends. For the CDR3, the DNA is TGCGCCAGCAGCCAAGGGGGGCAAGATGAAGCTTTCTTT. Its protein product is CASSQGGQDEAFF.

J is TRBJ1-1 and V is TRBV4-1; 8 nucleotides agree with TRBD1. J was trimmed by 3 bases and V by 4 bases; bases with no gene match: 7. CDR1 is MGHRA and CDR2 is YSYEKL in the germline V gene. This CDR3 comprises 15 residues. For the CDR3, the DNA is TGCGCCAGCAGCCCTCGGACAGGGCAAGACACTGAAGCTTTCTTT. Protein: CASSPRTGQDTEAFF.

The chain couples TRBV7-8 to TRBJ1-5; 10 bases align to TRBD1. Trimming took 3 bases from V and 3 from J; bases not matched to a gene: 8. Germline V CDR1 and CDR2: SGHVS, FQNEAQ. This CDR3 spans 17 amino acids. The CDR3 bases are TGTGCCAGCAGCTTCTCGACAGGGGGCCCTTTCAATCAGCCCCAGCATTTT. This codes for CASSFSTGGPFNQPQHF.

This sequence joins TRBV5-1 and TRBJ2-1; D may be TRBD2 (5 bases). This CDR3 has 14 amino acids. The V and J ends lost 4 bases and 6 bases respectively, with 14 bases between them. Germline V gives CDR1 SGHRS, CDR2 YFSETQ. The CDR3 sequence: CASSPPTGFNEQFF. DNA of the CDR3: TGCGCCAGCAGCCCCCCGACGGGGTTCAATGAGCAGTTCTTC.

The J gene is TRBJ1-1, the V gene TRBV4-3; TRBD1 is a possible D gene (6 bases). Germline CDR1 is LGHNA and CDR2 is YSLEER. Trimming stripped 9 bases from V and 1 base from J, with 21 bases between. The CDR3 runs to 16 residues. In DNA form, the CDR3 reads TGCGCCAGTTCCCGCAACGGGGGCCTCGGGAACACTGAAGCTTTCTTT. It is translated as CASSRNGGLGNTEAFF.